A single sample gave rise to the 3 T cell receptor beta chains below, sequenced in a study of blood T cells in healthy people across ages. Next came a second PCR, run for about 7 to 12 cycles, which used a sample-barcoded 5' primer along with a J-beta primer mix. Each CDR3 protein is one row after TCRdb ran MiXCR on the 5' RACE reads. The data contain 1,100,000 or so distinct CDR3 sequences, around 45% of them seen just once; the ten biggest clones take up approximately 17%. The material sequenced was blood. Source of these receptors: an older woman in good health.

The chain carries TRBV28 and TRBJ2-4; no definite D call. Germline V gene lookup returns CDR1 MDHEN and CDR2 SYDVKM. The CDR3 covers 13 residues. Deletions cut 2 bases from V and 13 bases from J, with 15 bases between. CDR3: CASSLLTSTQQYF. CDR3 nucleotides: TGTGCCAGCAGTTTACTTACCAGTACGCAGCAGTACTTC.

The chain joins TRBV28 to TRBJ2-1; D is possibly TRBD1 or TRBD2 (5 bases each). The germline V gene has CDR1 MDHEN and CDR2 SYDVKM. V gave up 2 bases and J gave up 6 bases, with 11 bases separating them. The CDR3 consists of 14 residues. In DNA, the CDR3 is TGTGCCAGCAGTTTAGGGACCTTCGTCAATGAGCAGTTCTTC. Its translation: CASSLGTFVNEQFF.

The chain uses TRBV20-1 and TRBJ2-7; 7 positions match TRBD2. Trimming removed 2 bases from V and 7 bases from J; junction bases left unmatched: 8. The CDR3 loop spans 13 amino acids. CDR1 is DFQATT, CDR2 SNEGSKA, per germline (reference sequence). CDR3 in DNA: TGCAGTGCTAGAAAGGCGGGAGCGGGTGAGCAGTACTTC. This codes for CSARKAGAGEQYF.